The 20 T cell receptor beta chains presented below share a single source sample, sequenced in a study of shared clonotypes between healthy human individuals. In the naive CD8 group, cells lacked CD45RO and were positively selected for CCR7, so terminally differentiated effector memory CD45RA+ cells were left out. Method: immunoSEQ multiplex PCR; TCRdb's copy keeps in-frame clones and lacks some. Counted here are about 580,000 clones, 98% occurring once; the ten biggest clones make up 0.25% to 0.35%. Sequencing input: naive CD8+ T cells sorted from blood. These receptors came from a man aged 25-40 years in good health.

This sequence joins TRBV19 and TRBJ1-5; D is unresolved. The CDR3 runs to 15 residues. V was clipped by 7 bases and J by 0 bases, with 13 bases between them. Germline V gene sequence: CDR1 LNHDA, CDR2 SQIVND (reference sequence). The CDR3 nucleotides read TGTGCCAGTACCACGAGGAGGGATAGCAATCAGCCCCAGCATTTT. Amino acid sequence: CASTTRRDSNQPQHF.

The chain uses TRBV7-3 and TRBJ1-1, with a possible D match to TRBD1 (6 bases). The germline CDR1 and CDR2 sequences are SGHTA and FQGTGA. The length of the CDR3 is 13 residues. V was shortened by 5 bases and J by 7 bases, with 14 bases between the two germline ends. The CDR3 DNA sequence: TGTGCCAGCAGCCTCAGGCAGGGGCGTGAAGCTTTCTTT. It is translated as CASSLRQGREAFF.

V usage is TRBV21-1 and J usage is TRBJ2-1; the D call in the table, TRBD2, was not verified against the DNA. TRBV21-1 is noted as a pseudogene. This CDR3 contains 12 residues. CDR3 nucleotide sequence: TGTGCCAGAGAGCGGGAGCGCAATGAGCAGTTCTTC. Protein sequence: CARERERNEQFF.

Notes on this clone: This specimen includes other DNA sequences encoding the same CDR3. The chain recombines TRBV2 with TRBJ1-1, with D hard to call. The CDR3 loop spans 10 amino acids. The V end lost 6 bases, the J end lost 8 bases, and 7 bases lay between the germline ends. Germline V gene lookup returns CDR1 SNHLY and CDR2 FYNNEI. CDR3 coding DNA: TGTGCCAGCAGGGGTGCAGAAGCTTTCTTT. Translating it yields CASRGAEAFF. Combining the CDR3 with reference TRBV2 and TRBJ1-1 gives the whole variable domain EPEVTQTPSHQVTQMGQEVILRCVPISNHLYFYWYRQILGQKVEFLVSFYNNEISEKSEIFDDQFSVERPDGSNFTLKIRSTKLEDSAMYFCASRGAEAFFGQGTRLTVV.

This chain connects TRBV11-2 to TRBJ2-5; 7 nucleotides align to TRBD2. From germline, CDR1 is SGHAT and CDR2 FQNNGV. CDR3 length equals 16 residues. V was clipped by 5 bases and J by 5 bases; unmatched bases: 14. DNA of the CDR3: TGTGCCAGCAGCCAGCGGCTGCGGGGGAAGGCCGAGACCCAGTACTTC. Amino acid sequence: CASSQRLRGKAETQYF.

The chain carries TRBV30 and TRBJ2-1, with 11 bases identical to TRBD2. V shed 2 bases and J 0 bases; nucleotides not matched to a gene: 6. Germline loops: CDR1 GTSNPN, CDR2 SVGIG (reference sequence). This CDR3 is 17 amino acids long. The DNA of the CDR3 is TGTGCCTGGAGTTTCGCCACTAGCGGGAGCTCCTACAATGAGCAGTTCTTC. This sequence encodes CAWSFATSGSSYNEQFF.

This clone appeared a single time. CDR3 nucleotides: TGTGCCAGCAGTTACTCCCTTCAGTTGAACACTGAAGCTTTCTTT. Protein product: CASSYSLQLNTEAFF. V usage is TRBV6-5 and J usage is TRBJ1-1; D uncertain. Germline V lookup: CDR1 MNHEY, CDR2 SVGAGI. The germline V and J ends were trimmed by 0 bases and 0 bases, with 8 bases remaining between them. This CDR3 spans 15 amino acids.

The rearrangement joins TRBV6-5 to TRBJ1-4; TRBD1 agrees at 7 bases. From germline, CDR1 is MNHEY and CDR2 SVGAGI. The length of the CDR3 is 16 residues. The J segment lost 4 bases and the V segment lost 3 bases, leaving 8 bases of the junction unmatched. The CDR3 here is CASSYSPTGYNEKLFF. The DNA for the CDR3 is TGTGCCAGCAGTTATTCCCCGACAGGGTATAATGAAAAACTGTTTTTT.

Turning to this clone: This sample also contains other DNA sequences that code for the same CDR3. This sequence joins TRBV11-2 and TRBJ2-5, with D unclear. Trimming removed 9 bases from V and 1 base from J, with 9 bases in between. The V gene's germline CDR1 is SGHAT and CDR2 FQNNGV. The CDR3 covers 12 residues. For the CDR3, the DNA is TGTGCCAGTTCGGGCCTCCAAGAGACCCAGTACTTC. This codes for CASSGLQETQYF.

J is TRBJ2-1 and V is TRBV7-9; perhaps D is TRBD1 or TRBD2 (5 bases each). The germline V gene encodes CDR1 SEHNR and CDR2 FQNEAQ (reference sequence). Trimming shortened V by 5 bases and J by 16 bases, and 27 bases separated the two germline ends. CDR3 length: 15 amino acids. In DNA form, the CDR3 reads TGTGCCAGCAGCCGAAGCTCGAGGGGTTACAATGAGGGATTCTTC. This sequence encodes CASSRSSRGYNEGFF.

The rearrangement links TRBV10-3 to TRBJ2-7; 8 bases fit TRBD2. V was pared by 11 bases and J by 2 bases, with 5 bases of the junction left unmatched. There are 12 residues in the CDR3. Per the germline V gene, CDR1 is ENHRY and CDR2 is SYGVKD. Written as DNA, the CDR3 is TGTGCCGCCGGGGGGGGCGCCTACGAGCAGTACTTC. Its translation is CAAGGGAYEQYF.

This chain uses TRBV5-1 with TRBJ2-6, with 7 bases matching TRBD2. V shed 0 bases, J shed 0 bases, and the junction held 3 bases outside the gene matches. The CDR3 is 17 amino acids. Germline V gene lookup returns CDR1 SGHRS and CDR2 YFSETQ. For the CDR3, the DNA is TGCGCCAGCAGCTTGGCGGGAGGAACCTCTGGGGCCAACGTCCTGACTTTC. Protein sequence: CASSLAGGTSGANVLTF.

This sequence joins TRBV4-3 and TRBJ2-7; D might be TRBD1 or TRBD2, each matching 6 bases. Germline CDR1 is LGHNA and CDR2 is YSLEER. V gave up 0 bases and J gave up 3 bases, with 12 bases separating them. This CDR3 comprises 15 residues. The CDR3 sequence is CASSQDPGDNYEQYF. In nucleotides, the CDR3 is TGCGCCAGCAGCCAAGATCCGGGGGACAACTACGAGCAGTACTTC.

The chain carries TRBV30 and TRBJ1-1; D possibly corresponds to TRBD1 (5 bases). Germline CDR1 and CDR2: GTSNPN and SVGIG (reference sequence). This CDR3 has 16 residues. Trimming cost V 1 base and J 0 bases, with 15 bases left between them. Here the CDR3 DNA reads TGTGCCTGGAGTGATTGGTCAGGGCCGATGAACACTGAAGCTTTCTTT. Protein product: CAWSDWSGPMNTEAFF.

This clone came up once. The V gene is TRBV5-6, the J gene TRBJ2-5, with 9 positions matching TRBD2. CDR3 length: 16 amino acids. Germline V gene data show CDR1 as SGHDT and CDR2 as YYEEEE. J was trimmed by 0 bases and V by 4 bases; bases with no gene match: 7. As DNA, the CDR3 is TGTGCCAGCAGCAACATAGCGGGAGCAAACCAAGAGACCCAGTACTTC. Its translation is CASSNIAGANQETQYF.

V gene TRBV7-3 combines with J gene TRBJ2-2; D unresolved. CDR3 length: 15 residues. Germline V lookup: CDR1 SGHTA, CDR2 FQGTGA. V gave up 5 bases and J gave up 4 bases, with 14 bases separating them. The DNA for the CDR3 is TGTGCCAGCAGCCCCCTCCCTCGGAGCACCGGGGAGCTGTTTTTT. This sequence encodes CASSPLPRSTGELFF.

The V call is TRBV4-1, the J call TRBJ2-2, with 9 bases matching TRBD1. Germline lookup yields CDR1 MGHRA and CDR2 YSYEKL. The V gene end was trimmed by 1 base and the J gene end by 5 bases; junction bases not matched to a gene: 2. This CDR3 comprises 15 residues. The CDR3: CASSQVDRGTGELFF. The CDR3 DNA reads TGCGCCAGCAGCCAAGTTGACAGGGGGACCGGGGAGCTGTTTTTT.

The rearrangement joins TRBV6-1 to TRBJ2-7, with D perhaps TRBD1 (5 bases). Between the trimmed V and J ends, which lost 8 bases and 1 base, there was a span of 18 bases. The CDR3 loop spans 15 amino acids. Germline lookup yields CDR1 MNHNS and CDR2 SASEGT. Here the CDR3 reads CASGSFRVGSYEQYF. The CDR3 nucleotides read TGTGCCAGCGGGTCTTTCAGGGTGGGTTCCTACGAGCAGTACTTC.

CDR3 protein: CASSQVESGQGLYEQYF. For the CDR3, the DNA is TGCGCCAGCAGCCAAGTGGAGTCGGGACAGGGGCTTTACGAGCAGTACTTC. The chain carries TRBV4-1 and TRBJ2-7; TRBD1 matches 10 bases. CDR3 length: 17 residues. The V and J ends lost 1 base and 4 bases, in that order; junction bases with no gene match: 10. Germline CDR1 is MGHRA and CDR2 is YSYEKL.

The V call is TRBV4-1, the J call TRBJ2-7; D is perhaps TRBD1 (6 bases). The CDR3 contains 16 residues. Germline V lookup: CDR1 MGHRA, CDR2 YSYEKL. Trimming left V 1 base short and J 3 bases short, with 16 bases between. CDR3: CASSQALGTLGYEQYF. The CDR3 nucleotides are TGCGCCAGCAGCCAAGCCCTCGGGACATTGGGCTACGAGCAGTACTTC.